This T cell receptor (beta chain) originates from a study of T cell responses to AZD1222 COVID-19 vaccine. Regarding the study as a whole: Reports say nearly half of spike-specific TCRs go after unmutated variant regions. Only a handful of AZD1222 recipients, several in all, had baseline seropositivity.

For this clone: No antigen is known for it.

Here immunoSEQ multiplex PCR was the method, and the copy in TCRdb shows in-frame clones only, minus some. This table has about 130,000 clones, 90% to 95% appearing once. This specimen consisted of peripheral blood, obtained on day 0 of AZD1222 vaccination. This TCR was sampled from an adult in good health.

DNA for the CDR3: TGTGCCATCCGTGGAGGGGCAGGTCAGCCCCAGCATTTT. This codes for CAIRGGAGQPQHF. The chain uses TRBV10-3 and TRBJ1-5; a possible D gene is TRBD1 (5 bases). V lost 8 bases and J lost 6, with 14 bases in between. The CDR3 spans 13 residues. Germline CDR1 and CDR2: ENHRY and SYGVKD.